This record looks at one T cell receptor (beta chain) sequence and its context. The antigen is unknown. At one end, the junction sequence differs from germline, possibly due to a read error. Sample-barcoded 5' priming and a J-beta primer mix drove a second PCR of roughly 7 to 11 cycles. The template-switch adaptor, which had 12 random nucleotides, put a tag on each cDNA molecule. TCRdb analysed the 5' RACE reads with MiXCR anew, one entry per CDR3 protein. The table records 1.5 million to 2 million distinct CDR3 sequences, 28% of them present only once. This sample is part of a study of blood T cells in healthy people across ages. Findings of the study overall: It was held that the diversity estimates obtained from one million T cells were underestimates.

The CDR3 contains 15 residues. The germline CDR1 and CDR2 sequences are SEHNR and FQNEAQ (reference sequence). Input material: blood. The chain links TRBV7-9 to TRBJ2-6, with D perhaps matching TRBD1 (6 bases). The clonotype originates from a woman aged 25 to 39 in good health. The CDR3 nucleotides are TGTGTCAGCAGCTTAGGGGGTACTGGGGCCAACGTCCTGACTTTC. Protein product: CVSSLGGTGANVLTF.